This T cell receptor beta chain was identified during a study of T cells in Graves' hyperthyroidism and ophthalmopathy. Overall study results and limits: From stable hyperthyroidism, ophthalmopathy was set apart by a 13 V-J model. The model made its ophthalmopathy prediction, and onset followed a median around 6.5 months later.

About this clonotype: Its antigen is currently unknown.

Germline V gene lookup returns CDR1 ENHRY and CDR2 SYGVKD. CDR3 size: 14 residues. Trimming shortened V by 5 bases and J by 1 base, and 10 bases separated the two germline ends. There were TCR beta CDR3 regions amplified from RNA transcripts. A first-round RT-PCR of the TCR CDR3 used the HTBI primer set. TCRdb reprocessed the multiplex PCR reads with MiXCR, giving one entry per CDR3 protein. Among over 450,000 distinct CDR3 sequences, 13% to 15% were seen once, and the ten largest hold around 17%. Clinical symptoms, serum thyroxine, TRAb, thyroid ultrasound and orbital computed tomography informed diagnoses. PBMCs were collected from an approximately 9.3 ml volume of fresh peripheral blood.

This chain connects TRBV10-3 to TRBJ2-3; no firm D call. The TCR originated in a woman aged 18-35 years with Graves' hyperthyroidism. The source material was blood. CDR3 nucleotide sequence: TGTGCCATCAGTTCCCGAAGCGGCACAGATACGCAGTATTTT. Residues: CAISSRSGTDTQYF.